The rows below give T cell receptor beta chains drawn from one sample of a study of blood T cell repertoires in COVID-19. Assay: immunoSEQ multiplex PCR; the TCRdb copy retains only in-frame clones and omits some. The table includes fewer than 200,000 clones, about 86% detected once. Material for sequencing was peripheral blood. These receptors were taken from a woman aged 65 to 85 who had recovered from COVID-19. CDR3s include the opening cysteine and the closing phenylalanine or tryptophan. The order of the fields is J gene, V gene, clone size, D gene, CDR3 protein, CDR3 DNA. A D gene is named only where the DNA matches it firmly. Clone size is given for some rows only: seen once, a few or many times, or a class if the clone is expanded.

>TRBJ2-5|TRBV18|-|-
CASSPGQAQETQYF
TGTGCCAGCTCACCAGGGCAGGCACAAGAGACCCAGTACTTC
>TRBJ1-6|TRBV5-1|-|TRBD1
CASSLDRDGNSPLHF
TGCGCCAGCAGCCTCGACAGGGATGGTAATTCACCCCTCCACTTT
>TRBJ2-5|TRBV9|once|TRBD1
CASSVGVGGSETQYF
TGTGCCAGCAGCGTAGGGGTAGGGGGCTCGGAGACCCAGTACTTC
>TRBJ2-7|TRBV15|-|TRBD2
CATSRVAGQLSYEQYF
TGTGCCACCAGCAGAGTAGCGGGACAACTCTCCTACGAGCAGTACTTC
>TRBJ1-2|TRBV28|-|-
CASSSPGAPANYGYTF
TGTGCCAGCAGTTCGCCAGGGGCCCCCGCTAACTATGGCTACACCTTC
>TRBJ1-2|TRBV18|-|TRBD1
CASSPDRDYGYTF
TGTGCCAGCTCTCCAGACAGGGACTATGGCTACACCTTC
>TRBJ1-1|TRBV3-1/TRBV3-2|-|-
CASSPQLRPTVPQAFF
TGTGCCAGCAGCCCCCAACTGAGACCCACAGTCCCCCAAGCTTTCTTT
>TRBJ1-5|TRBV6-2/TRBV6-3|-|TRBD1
CASSGDRGLGNQPQHF
TGTGCCAGCAGCGGGGACAGGGGGCTGGGTAATCAGCCCCAGCATTTT
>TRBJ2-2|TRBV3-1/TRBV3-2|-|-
CASTERRGGLGGELFF
TGTGCCAGCACAGAAAGGAGGGGGGGCCTCGGCGGGGAGCTGTTTTTT
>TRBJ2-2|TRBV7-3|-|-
CASSLTPGAGGELFF
TGTGCCAGCAGCTTAACCCCAGGGGCGGGCGGGGAGCTGTTTTTT
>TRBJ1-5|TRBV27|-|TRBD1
CASSLSGTEVPQPQHF
TGTGCCAGCAGCCTATCCGGGACAGAAGTCCCTCAGCCCCAGCATTTT
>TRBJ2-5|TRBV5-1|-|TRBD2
CASSPGGLAGTQYF
TGCGCCAGCAGCCCGGGGGGACTAGCGGGAACTCAGTACTTC
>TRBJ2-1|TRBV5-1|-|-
CASSSPGGPGGARSSYNEQFF
TGCGCCAGCAGCTCCCCGGGGGGACCGGGGGGCGCCAGAAGCTCCTACAATGAGCAGTTCTTC
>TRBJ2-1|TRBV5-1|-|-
CASSLATTPYNEQFF
TGCGCCAGCAGCTTGGCTACCACCCCCTACAATGAGCAGTTCTTC
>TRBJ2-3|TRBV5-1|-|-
CASSLDVPTATDTQYF
TGCGCCAGCAGCTTGGATGTCCCAACCGCGACAGATACGCAGTATTTT
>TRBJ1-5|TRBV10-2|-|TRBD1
CASSDFVTGRFWSNQPQHF
TGCGCCAGCAGTGATTTCGTGACAGGGAGGTTTTGGTCCAATCAGCCCCAGCATTTT
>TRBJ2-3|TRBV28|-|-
CASSPPPNGDTQYF
TGTGCCAGCAGTCCCCCGCCTAATGGAGATACGCAGTATTTT
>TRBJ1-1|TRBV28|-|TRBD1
CASSLGTGYRTEAFF
TGTGCCAGCAGTTTAGGGACAGGGTATCGCACTGAAGCTTTCTTT
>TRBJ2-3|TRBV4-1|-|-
CASSQAGAAGDTQYF
TGCGCCAGCAGCCAAGCAGGGGCGGCGGGAGATACGCAGTATTTT
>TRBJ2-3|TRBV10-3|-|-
CAISPRGSGDTQYF
TGTGCCATCAGCCCGAGGGGGTCAGGAGATACGCAGTATTTT
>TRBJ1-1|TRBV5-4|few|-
CASSPGGGRAEAFF
TGTGCCAGCAGCCCCGGGGGGGGAAGGGCTGAAGCTTTCTTT
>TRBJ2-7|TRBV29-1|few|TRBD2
CSVVPGLGGYEQYF
TGCAGCGTTGTCCCCGGACTAGGAGGGTACGAGCAGTACTTC
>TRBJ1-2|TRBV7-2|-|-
CASSLVNGDYGYTF
TGTGCCAGCAGCTTAGTGAACGGGGACTATGGCTACACCTTC
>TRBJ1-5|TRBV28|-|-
CASSLHTGGNQPQHF
TGTGCCAGCAGTTTGCACACAGGAGGCAATCAGCCCCAGCATTTT
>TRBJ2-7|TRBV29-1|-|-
CSVRVLSYEQYF
TGCAGCGTGAGGGTCCTCTCCTACGAGCAGTACTTC
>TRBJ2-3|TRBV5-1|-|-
CASSLASSTDTQYF
TGCGCCAGCAGCTTGGCCTCTAGCACAGATACGCAGTATTTT
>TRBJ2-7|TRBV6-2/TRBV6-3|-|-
CASSFTTGYEQYF
TGTGCCAGCAGTTTCACCACAGGGTACGAGCAGTACTTC
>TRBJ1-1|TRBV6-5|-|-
CASRGAGNTEAFF
TGTGCCAGCCGGGGGGCGGGGAACACTGAAGCTTTCTTT
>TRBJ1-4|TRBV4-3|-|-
CASSQDLGGSRKLFF
TGCGCCAGCAGCCAAGATTTGGGGGGATCCCGAAAACTGTTTTTT
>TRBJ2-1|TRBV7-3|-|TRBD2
CASSLNPHSGTEQFF
TGTGCCAGCAGCTTAAACCCCCATAGCGGGACTGAGCAGTTCTTC
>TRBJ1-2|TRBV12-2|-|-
CASRGRGNYGYTF
TGTGCAAGTCGTGGCAGGGGGAACTATGGCTACACCTTC
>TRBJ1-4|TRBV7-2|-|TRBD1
CASSLWGTGLEKLFF
TGTGCCAGCAGCTTGTGGGGGACAGGGCTTGAAAAACTGTTTTTT
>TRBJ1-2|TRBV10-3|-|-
CATTAEGSWGGQGYGYTF
TGTGCCACCACGGCGGAAGGAAGCTGGGGGGGGCAGGGCTATGGCTACACCTTC
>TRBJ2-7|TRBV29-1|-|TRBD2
CSVGPSGSYEQYF
TGCAGCGTTGGACCTAGCGGGAGTTACGAGCAGTACTTC
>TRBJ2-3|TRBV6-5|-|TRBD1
CASGRDRSTDTQYF
TGTGCCAGCGGCCGGGACAGGAGCACAGATACGCAGTATTTT
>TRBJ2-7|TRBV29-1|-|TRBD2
CSVDPGGYEQYF
TGCAGCGTTGATCCGGGGGGGTACGAGCAGTACTTC
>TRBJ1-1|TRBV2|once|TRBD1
CASSPHPGQGGNTEAFF
TGTGCCAGCAGTCCCCACCCGGGACAGGGGGGAAACACTGAAGCTTTCTTT
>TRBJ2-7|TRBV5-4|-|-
CASSLSGRLVYEQYF
TGTGCCAGCAGCTTGTCGGGAAGACTAGTTTACGAGCAGTACTTC
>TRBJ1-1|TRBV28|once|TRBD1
CASSPTGYTEAFF
TGTGCCAGCAGTCCGACAGGGTACACTGAAGCTTTCTTT
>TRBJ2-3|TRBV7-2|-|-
CASSRNGGAVGTQYF
TGTGCCAGCAGCCGGAACGGGGGAGCCGTAGGTACGCAGTATTTT
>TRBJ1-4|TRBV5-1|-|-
CASSLRTWGVNEKLFF
TGCGCCAGCAGCTTGCGGACGTGGGGGGTTAATGAAAAACTGTTTTTT
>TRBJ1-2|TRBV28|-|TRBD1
CASSPPDRAYGYTF
TGTGCCAGCAGCCCCCCCGACAGGGCCTATGGCTACACCTTC
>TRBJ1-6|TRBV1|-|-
CTSSGPRDRVLGSPLHF
TGCACCAGCAGCGGCCCGAGGGACAGGGTTTTGGGGTCACCCCTCCACTTT
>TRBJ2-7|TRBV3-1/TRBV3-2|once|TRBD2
CASSQASGGSREQYF
TGTGCCAGCAGCCAAGCATCGGGCGGGAGCCGCGAGCAGTACTTC
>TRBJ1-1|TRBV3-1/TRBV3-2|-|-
CASTHRGMNTEAFF
TGTGCCAGCACGCACCGGGGAATGAACACTGAAGCTTTCTTT
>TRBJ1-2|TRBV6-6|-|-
CASSYPPGQHNYGYTF
TGTGCCAGCAGTTACCCCCCTGGACAGCACAACTATGGCTACACCTTC
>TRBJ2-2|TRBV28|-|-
CASSIRVGVRGELFF
TGTGCCAGCAGTATCCGGGTGGGAGTGCGCGGGGAGCTGTTTTTT
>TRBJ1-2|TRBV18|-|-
CASSRDFGGQEGYTF
TGTGCCAGCTCACGCGATTTTGGGGGCCAGGAGGGCTACACCTTC